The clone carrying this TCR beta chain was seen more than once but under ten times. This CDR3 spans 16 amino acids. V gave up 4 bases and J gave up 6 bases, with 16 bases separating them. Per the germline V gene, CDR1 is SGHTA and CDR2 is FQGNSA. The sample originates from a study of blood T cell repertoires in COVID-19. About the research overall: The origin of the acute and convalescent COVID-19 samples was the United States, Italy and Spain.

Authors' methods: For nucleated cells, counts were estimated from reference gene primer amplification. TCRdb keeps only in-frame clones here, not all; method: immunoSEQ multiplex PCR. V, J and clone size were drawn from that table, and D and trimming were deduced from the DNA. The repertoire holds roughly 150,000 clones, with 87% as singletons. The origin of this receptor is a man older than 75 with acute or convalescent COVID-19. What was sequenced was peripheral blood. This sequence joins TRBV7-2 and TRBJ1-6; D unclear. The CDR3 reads CASSYFITVINSPLHF. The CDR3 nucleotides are TGTGCCAGCAGCTATTTCATCACAGTAATTAATTCACCCCTCCACTTT.